Listed below are T cell receptor beta chains from one sample, sequenced in a study of PD-L1 blockade in urothelial cancer. The protocol was immunoSEQ multiplex PCR, while the TCRdb copy is restricted to in-frame clones and leaves out a portion. Here the sample spans around 120,000 clones, around 82% being singletons. The sequenced sample was PBMCs, obtained around atezolizumab (anti-PD-L1) treatment. The receptor source for this set is a man over 45 with urothelial cancer. The CDR3 runs from the conserved cysteine through the conserved F or W. A D gene is named only where the DNA matches it firmly. The size field is filled for only some rows; it gives once, few, many or a size class.

j_call: TRBJ2-7; d_call: TRBD1; v_call: TRBV5-4; clone_size: NA; cdr3_nt: TGTGCCAGCAGCAGCAACAGGGGGCGCGGGTACGAGCAGTACTTC; cdr3_aa: CASSSNRGRGYEQYF
j_call: TRBJ1-5; d_call: TRBD1; v_call: TRBV5-1; clone_size: NA; cdr3_nt: TGCGCCAGCAGCTTGGTGGCAGGGGGCGATCAGCCCCAGCATTTT; cdr3_aa: CASSLVAGGDQPQHF
j_call: TRBJ1-2; d_call: TRBD1; v_call: TRBV28; clone_size: NA; cdr3_nt: TGTGCCAGCAGTTTATGGGGACAGAACTATGGCTACACCTTC; cdr3_aa: CASSLWGQNYGYTF
j_call: TRBJ1-3; d_call: NA; v_call: TRBV28; clone_size: NA; cdr3_nt: TGTGCCAGCAGTCTGGGAACAGGTGCCGGAAACACCATATATTTT; cdr3_aa: CASSLGTGAGNTIYF
j_call: TRBJ2-7; d_call: TRBD1; v_call: TRBV28; clone_size: NA; cdr3_nt: TGTGCCAGCAGTCGGACAGGGGGCTACGAGCAGTACTTC; cdr3_aa: CASSRTGGYEQYF
j_call: TRBJ1-4; d_call: NA; v_call: TRBV30; clone_size: NA; cdr3_nt: TGTGCCTGGAGTGTTCAGGGGACGCCTAATGAAAAACTGTTTTTT; cdr3_aa: CAWSVQGTPNEKLFF
j_call: TRBJ1-1; d_call: TRBD1; v_call: TRBV10-3; clone_size: few; cdr3_nt: TGTGCCATCGGGACAGGGGACACTGAAGCTTTCTTT; cdr3_aa: CAIGTGDTEAFF
j_call: TRBJ2-4; d_call: TRBD1; v_call: TRBV6-1; clone_size: NA; cdr3_nt: TGTGCCGCAAAGGGGACAGAGAAAAACATTCAGTACTTC; cdr3_aa: CAAKGTEKNIQYF
j_call: TRBJ2-3; d_call: NA; v_call: TRBV30; clone_size: once; cdr3_nt: TGTGCCTGGAGTATCCAGGGGGGAAGCACAGATACGCAGTATTTT; cdr3_aa: CAWSIQGGSTDTQYF
j_call: TRBJ2-3; d_call: NA; v_call: TRBV15; clone_size: NA; cdr3_nt: TGTGCCACCAGCAGAGGGTTTAGCGTCACTAGCACAGATACGCAGTATTTT; cdr3_aa: CATSRGFSVTSTDTQYF
j_call: TRBJ1-6; d_call: NA; v_call: TRBV2; clone_size: NA; cdr3_nt: TGTGCCAGCAGGGGCCTCCATTCACCCCTCCACTTT; cdr3_aa: CASRGLHSPLHF
j_call: TRBJ1-6; d_call: NA; v_call: TRBV7-9; clone_size: NA; cdr3_nt: TGTGCCAGCAGCTTTCCGACTGGCTCCTATAATTCACCCCTCCACTTT; cdr3_aa: CASSFPTGSYNSPLHF
j_call: TRBJ1-6; d_call: NA; v_call: TRBV6-1; clone_size: few; cdr3_nt: TGTGCCAGCAGTGACCGGACAGCTTCACCCCTCCACTTT; cdr3_aa: CASSDRTASPLHF
j_call: TRBJ2-2; d_call: TRBD2; v_call: TRBV5-1; clone_size: NA; cdr3_nt: TGCGCCAGCAGCTTGGCCAAGTTGTCTAGCGGGAGTATGGAGCTGTTTTTT; cdr3_aa: CASSLAKLSSGSMELFF
j_call: TRBJ2-5; d_call: TRBD1; v_call: TRBV30; clone_size: NA; cdr3_nt: TGTGCCTGGAGGACCTGGGGACAGGGGGTGGAGACCCAGTACTTC; cdr3_aa: CAWRTWGQGVETQYF
j_call: TRBJ1-5; d_call: NA; v_call: TRBV9; clone_size: NA; cdr3_nt: TGTGCCAGCAGCGTAGGGGGGGGAGAAAGTCAGCCCCAGCATTTT; cdr3_aa: CASSVGGGESQPQHF
j_call: TRBJ1-1; d_call: NA; v_call: TRBV27; clone_size: NA; cdr3_nt: TGTGCCAGCAGTTTATACACGAACACTGAAGCTTTCTTT; cdr3_aa: CASSLYTNTEAFF
j_call: TRBJ2-2; d_call: TRBD2; v_call: TRBV6-1; clone_size: NA; cdr3_nt: TGTGCCAGCAGGGCCGGGACTAGTTCTACCGGGGAGCTGTTTTTT; cdr3_aa: CASRAGTSSTGELFF
j_call: TRBJ1-1; d_call: TRBD1; v_call: TRBV5-1; clone_size: NA; cdr3_nt: TGCGCCAGCAGCTTGCCCACCGACCAGGGGGCATACGGAAAGAACACTGAAGCTTTCTTT; cdr3_aa: CASSLPTDQGAYGKNTEAFF
j_call: TRBJ2-5; d_call: TRBD2; v_call: TRBV9; clone_size: NA; cdr3_nt: TGTGCCAGCAGCGTAGGTGGAGGAGGGAGGGGAGAGACCCAGTACTTC; cdr3_aa: CASSVGGGGRGETQYF
j_call: TRBJ1-5; d_call: NA; v_call: TRBV23-1; clone_size: NA; cdr3_nt: TGCGCCAGCAGCCCTAATAGCAATCAGCCCCAGCATTTT; cdr3_aa: CASSPNSNQPQHF
j_call: TRBJ2-3; d_call: TRBD2; v_call: TRBV28; clone_size: NA; cdr3_nt: TGTGCCAGCAGTCCGCTAGCGGAGTTTCTCACAGATACGCAGTATTTT; cdr3_aa: CASSPLAEFLTDTQYF
j_call: TRBJ1-2; d_call: NA; v_call: TRBV27; clone_size: NA; cdr3_nt: TGTGCCAGCAGCGGACAGCCAACTATCTATGGCTACACCTTC; cdr3_aa: CASSGQPTIYGYTF
j_call: TRBJ1-4; d_call: TRBD1; v_call: TRBV5-4; clone_size: NA; cdr3_nt: TGTGCCAGCAGCCAATACCGAGGGGGCGCCGAAAAACTGTTTTTT; cdr3_aa: CASSQYRGGAEKLFF
j_call: TRBJ1-3; d_call: NA; v_call: TRBV4-1; clone_size: NA; cdr3_nt: TGCGCCAGCAGCCACCCCTCATTCCAGGTCTCTGGAAACACCATATATTTT; cdr3_aa: CASSHPSFQVSGNTIYF
j_call: TRBJ1-1; d_call: NA; v_call: TRBV5-1; clone_size: NA; cdr3_nt: TGCGCCAGCAGGGGCCTTGGGCCCACTGAAGCTTTCTTT; cdr3_aa: CASRGLGPTEAFF
j_call: TRBJ1-2; d_call: TRBD1; v_call: TRBV6-1; clone_size: few; cdr3_nt: TGTGCCAGCAGTGCGACAGGGGGCACCTGCACCTTC; cdr3_aa: CASSATGGTCTF
j_call: TRBJ2-7; d_call: NA; v_call: TRBV2; clone_size: NA; cdr3_nt: TGTGCCAGCAGTGTTGAGGAATCGAACGAGCAGTACTTC; cdr3_aa: CASSVEESNEQYF
j_call: TRBJ2-2; d_call: TRBD1; v_call: TRBV9; clone_size: few; cdr3_nt: TGTGCCAGCAGCCCAGGACAGGTTAACACCGGGGAGCTGTTTTTT; cdr3_aa: CASSPGQVNTGELFF
j_call: TRBJ2-2; d_call: TRBD2; v_call: TRBV25-1; clone_size: NA; cdr3_nt: TGTGCCAGCAGTGAAGGGGGAGGGAGAACCACCGGGGAGCTGTTTTTT; cdr3_aa: CASSEGGGRTTGELFF
j_call: TRBJ1-6; d_call: TRBD1; v_call: TRBV11-2; clone_size: few; cdr3_nt: TGTGCCAGCAGCCGGACAGGGGGAACACATTCACCCCTCCACTTT; cdr3_aa: CASSRTGGTHSPLHF
j_call: TRBJ1-5; d_call: TRBD1; v_call: TRBV6-1; clone_size: once; cdr3_nt: TGTGCCAGCAGGGGGGACAGGGTAGCTAGTCAGCCCCAGCATTTT; cdr3_aa: CASRGDRVASQPQHF
j_call: TRBJ2-1; d_call: NA; v_call: TRBV6-5; clone_size: NA; cdr3_nt: TGTGCCAGCAGGCAGGGGACCTACAATGAGCAGTTCTTC; cdr3_aa: CASRQGTYNEQFF
j_call: TRBJ2-2; d_call: NA; v_call: TRBV5-1; clone_size: NA; cdr3_nt: TGCGCCAGCAGCTTGGGCGCCGCGAACACCGGGGAGCTGTTTTTT; cdr3_aa: CASSLGAANTGELFF
j_call: TRBJ2-7; d_call: NA; v_call: TRBV5-5; clone_size: NA; cdr3_nt: TGTGCCAGCAGCTTGAGCTCAGGGTTGACCTACGAGCAGTACTTC; cdr3_aa: CASSLSSGLTYEQYF
j_call: TRBJ2-7; d_call: TRBD1; v_call: TRBV28; clone_size: NA; cdr3_nt: TGTGCCAGCAGCACAGACAGGGATCTCTACGAGCAGTACTTC; cdr3_aa: CASSTDRDLYEQYF
j_call: TRBJ2-1; d_call: NA; v_call: TRBV10-3; clone_size: few; cdr3_nt: TGTGCCATCAGTGAAGGGCGAGGGAATGAGCAGTTCTTC; cdr3_aa: CAISEGRGNEQFF
j_call: TRBJ2-7; d_call: TRBD1; v_call: TRBV2; clone_size: NA; cdr3_nt: TGTGCCAGCAGTGCTGGGACAGCCTACGAGCAGTACTTC; cdr3_aa: CASSAGTAYEQYF
j_call: TRBJ2-4; d_call: TRBD2; v_call: TRBV19; clone_size: NA; cdr3_nt: TGTGCCAGTAGTCCTCCACCGGGACTAGCGGGACAAAACATTCAGTACTTC; cdr3_aa: CASSPPPGLAGQNIQYF
j_call: TRBJ2-2; d_call: NA; v_call: TRBV18; clone_size: NA; cdr3_nt: TGTGCCAGCTCACGACAGGGGGCTGGACTAGCGCAATCCGGGGAGCTGTTTTTT; cdr3_aa: CASSRQGAGLAQSGELFF
j_call: TRBJ2-1; d_call: TRBD2; v_call: TRBV5-4; clone_size: NA; cdr3_nt: TGTGCCAGCCAGCTCGGGGGGTCCCTTAGCTCCTACAATGAGCAGTTCTTC; cdr3_aa: CASQLGGSLSSYNEQFF
j_call: TRBJ2-1; d_call: TRBD2; v_call: TRBV11-3; clone_size: NA; cdr3_nt: TGTGCCAGCAGCTTAGTACCCAGCGGGAGTGGTGGTGAGCAGTTCTTC; cdr3_aa: CASSLVPSGSGGEQFF
j_call: TRBJ1-5; d_call: NA; v_call: TRBV2; clone_size: NA; cdr3_nt: TGTGCCAGCAGTGATGGCCAGGGTTGGCAGCCCCAGCATTTT; cdr3_aa: CASSDGQGWQPQHF
j_call: TRBJ2-4; d_call: TRBD2; v_call: TRBV11-2; clone_size: NA; cdr3_nt: TGTGCCAGCAGCTTACTGGTGGGACTAGATCGGGCCAAAAACATTCAGTACTTC; cdr3_aa: CASSLLVGLDRAKNIQYF
j_call: TRBJ2-2; d_call: TRBD1; v_call: TRBV7-3; clone_size: NA; cdr3_nt: TGTGCCAGCAGTCCGGGACAGGGCACGACCGGGGAGCTGTTTTTT; cdr3_aa: CASSPGQGTTGELFF
j_call: TRBJ2-7; d_call: TRBD2; v_call: TRBV7-2; clone_size: NA; cdr3_nt: TGTGCCAGCAGCTTAGCTTCGGGACTAGCGCTCGAGCAGTACTTC; cdr3_aa: CASSLASGLALEQYF
j_call: TRBJ2-7; d_call: TRBD2; v_call: TRBV6-6; clone_size: once; cdr3_nt: TGTGCCAGTTTGCCTAGCGGGAGGGACGAGCAGTACTTC; cdr3_aa: CASLPSGRDEQYF
j_call: TRBJ2-3; d_call: NA; v_call: TRBV28; clone_size: NA; cdr3_nt: TGTGCCAGCAGTTCCAGTCATCTAGCGAGGGGTTTTATAACAGATACGCAGTATTTT; cdr3_aa: CASSSSHLARGFITDTQYF
j_call: TRBJ2-4; d_call: TRBD1; v_call: TRBV9; clone_size: few; cdr3_nt: TGTGCCAGCAGCGTAGGTGGGGACAGGGGATTCGTCAAAAACATTCAGTACTTC; cdr3_aa: CASSVGGDRGFVKNIQYF